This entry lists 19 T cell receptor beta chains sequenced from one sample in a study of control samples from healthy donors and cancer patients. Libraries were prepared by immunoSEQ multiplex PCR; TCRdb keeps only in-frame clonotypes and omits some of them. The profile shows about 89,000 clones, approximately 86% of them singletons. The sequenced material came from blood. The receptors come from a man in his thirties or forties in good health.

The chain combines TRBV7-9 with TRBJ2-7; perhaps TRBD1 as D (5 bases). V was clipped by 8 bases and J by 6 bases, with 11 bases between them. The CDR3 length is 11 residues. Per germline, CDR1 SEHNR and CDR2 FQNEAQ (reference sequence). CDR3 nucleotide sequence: TGTGCCAGCGGGGCTCCTGGCGAGCAGTACTTC. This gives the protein CASGAPGEQYF.

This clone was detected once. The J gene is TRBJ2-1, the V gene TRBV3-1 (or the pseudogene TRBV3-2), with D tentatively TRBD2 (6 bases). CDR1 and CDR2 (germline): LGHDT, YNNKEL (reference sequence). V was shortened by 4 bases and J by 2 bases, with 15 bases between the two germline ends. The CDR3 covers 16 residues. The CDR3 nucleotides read TGTGCCAGCAGCCGTGGGACTGAAAGGCCCTACAATGAGCAGTTCTTC. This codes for CASSRGTERPYNEQFF.

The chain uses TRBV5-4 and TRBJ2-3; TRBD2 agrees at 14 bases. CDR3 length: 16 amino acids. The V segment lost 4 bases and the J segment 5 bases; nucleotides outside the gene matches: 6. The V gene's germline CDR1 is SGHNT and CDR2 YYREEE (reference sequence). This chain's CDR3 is CASSIRLAGGRDTQYF. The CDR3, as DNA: TGTGCCAGCAGCATCCGACTAGCGGGGGGGAGAGATACGCAGTATTTT.

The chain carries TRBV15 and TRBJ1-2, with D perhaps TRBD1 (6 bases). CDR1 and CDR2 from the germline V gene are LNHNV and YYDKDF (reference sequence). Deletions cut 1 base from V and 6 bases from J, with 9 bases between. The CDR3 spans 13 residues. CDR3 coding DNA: TGTGCCACCAGCAGAGTGGGGGCCGATGGCTACACCTTC. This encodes CATSRVGADGYTF.

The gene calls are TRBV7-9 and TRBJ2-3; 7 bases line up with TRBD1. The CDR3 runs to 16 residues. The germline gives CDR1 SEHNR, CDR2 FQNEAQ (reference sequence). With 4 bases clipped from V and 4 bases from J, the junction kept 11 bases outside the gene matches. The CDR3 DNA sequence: TGTGCCAGCAGCTCGCGCGACAGGGTTTGGCCAGATACGCAGTATTTT. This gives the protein CASSSRDRVWPDTQYF.

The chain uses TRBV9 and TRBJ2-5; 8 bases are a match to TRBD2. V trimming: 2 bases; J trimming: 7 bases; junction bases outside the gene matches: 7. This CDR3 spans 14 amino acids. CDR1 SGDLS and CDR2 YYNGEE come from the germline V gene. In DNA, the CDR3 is TGTGCCAGCAGCGTTAAAGCGGGGGCGGCGACCCAGTACTTC. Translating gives CASSVKAGAATQYF.

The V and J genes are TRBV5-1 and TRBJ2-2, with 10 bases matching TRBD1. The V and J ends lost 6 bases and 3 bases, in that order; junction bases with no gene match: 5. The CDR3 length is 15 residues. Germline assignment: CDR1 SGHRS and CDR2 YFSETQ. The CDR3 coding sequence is TGCGCCAGCATCCCGACAGGGGGCGACACCGGGGAGCTGTTTTTT. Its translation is CASIPTGGDTGELFF.

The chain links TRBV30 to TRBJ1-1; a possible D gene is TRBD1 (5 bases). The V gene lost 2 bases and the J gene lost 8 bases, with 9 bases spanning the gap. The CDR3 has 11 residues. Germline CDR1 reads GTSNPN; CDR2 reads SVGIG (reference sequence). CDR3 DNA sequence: TGTGCCTGGAGTAGGGCAGGGGAAGCTTTCTTT. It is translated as CAWSRAGEAFF.

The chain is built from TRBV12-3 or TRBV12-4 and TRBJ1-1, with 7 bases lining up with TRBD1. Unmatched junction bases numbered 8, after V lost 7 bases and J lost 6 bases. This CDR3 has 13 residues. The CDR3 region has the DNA TGTGCCAGCATCCTGGGACAGAGCTCTGAAGCTTTCTTT. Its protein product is CASILGQSSEAFF.

In nucleotides, the CDR3 is TGTGCCAGCGGTACCACAGGGAATAATTCACCCCTCCACTTT. As protein: CASGTTGNNSPLHF. The chain is built from TRBV7-2 and TRBJ1-6, with D possibly TRBD1 on 6 matching bases. The CDR3 sequence is 14 residues long. Germline V CDR1 and CDR2: SGHTA, FQGNSA. V was trimmed by 8 bases and J by 5 bases, leaving 13 bases between them.

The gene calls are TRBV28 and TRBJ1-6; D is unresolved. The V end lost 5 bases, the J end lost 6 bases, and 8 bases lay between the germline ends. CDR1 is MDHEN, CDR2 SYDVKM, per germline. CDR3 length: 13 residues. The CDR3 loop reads CASSERVNSPLHF. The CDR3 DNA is TGTGCCAGCAGTGAGAGGGTTAATTCACCCCTCCACTTT. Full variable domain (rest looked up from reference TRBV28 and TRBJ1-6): DVKVTQSSRYLVKRTGEKVFLECVQDMDHENMFWYRQDPGLGLRLIYFSYDVKMKEKGDIPEGYSVSREKKERFSLILESASTNQTSMYLCASSERVNSPLHFGNGTRLTVT.

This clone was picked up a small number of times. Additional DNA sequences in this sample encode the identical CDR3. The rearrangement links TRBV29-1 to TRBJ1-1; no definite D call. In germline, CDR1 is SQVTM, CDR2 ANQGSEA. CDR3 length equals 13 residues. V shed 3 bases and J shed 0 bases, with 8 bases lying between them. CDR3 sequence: CSVDAAMNTEAFF. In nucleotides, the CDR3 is TGCAGCGTTGACGCCGCTATGAACACTGAAGCTTTCTTT.

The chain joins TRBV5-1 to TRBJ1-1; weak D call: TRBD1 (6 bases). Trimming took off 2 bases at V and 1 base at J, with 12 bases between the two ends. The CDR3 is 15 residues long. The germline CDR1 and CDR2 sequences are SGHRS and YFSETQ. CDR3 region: CASSLGQTRNTEAFF. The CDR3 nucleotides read TGCGCCAGCAGCTTAGGACAGACCAGGAACACTGAAGCTTTCTTT.

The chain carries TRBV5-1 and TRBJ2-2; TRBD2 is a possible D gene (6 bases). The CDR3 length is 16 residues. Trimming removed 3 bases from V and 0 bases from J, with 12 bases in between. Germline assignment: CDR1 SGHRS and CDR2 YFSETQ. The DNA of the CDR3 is TGCGCCAGCAGCTGGGGTCGCGGGGCGAACACCGGGGAGCTGTTTTTT. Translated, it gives CASSWGRGANTGELFF.

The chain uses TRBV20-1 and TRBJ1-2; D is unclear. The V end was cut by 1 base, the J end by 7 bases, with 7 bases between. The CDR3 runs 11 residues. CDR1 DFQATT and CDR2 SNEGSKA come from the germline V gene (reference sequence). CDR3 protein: CSARVLGGYTF. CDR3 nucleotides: TGCAGTGCTAGAGTGCTAGGTGGCTACACCTTC.

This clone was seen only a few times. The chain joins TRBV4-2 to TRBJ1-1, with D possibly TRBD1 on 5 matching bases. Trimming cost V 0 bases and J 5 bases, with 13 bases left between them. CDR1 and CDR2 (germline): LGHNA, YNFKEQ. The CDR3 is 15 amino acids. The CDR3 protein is CASSQDWDPRTEAFF. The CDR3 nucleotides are TGTGCCAGCAGCCAAGATTGGGACCCTAGGACTGAAGCTTTCTTT.

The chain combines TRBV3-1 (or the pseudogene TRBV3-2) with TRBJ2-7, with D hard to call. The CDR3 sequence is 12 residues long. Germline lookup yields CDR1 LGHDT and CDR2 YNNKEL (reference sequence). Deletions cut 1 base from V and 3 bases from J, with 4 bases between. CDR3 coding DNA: TGTGCCAGCAGCCAAGGGTTCTACGAGCAGTACTTC. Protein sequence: CASSQGFYEQYF.

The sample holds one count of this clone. The chain's CDR3 is CARSLVLPKPYNEQFF. CDR3 bases: TGTGCCAGAAGCTTAGTACTACCAAAGCCTTACAATGAGCAGTTCTTC. V is TRBV7-5 and J is TRBJ2-1; TRBD2 is the table's D call and was not checked against the DNA. TRBV7-5 is marked as a pseudogene. The CDR3 has 16 amino acids.

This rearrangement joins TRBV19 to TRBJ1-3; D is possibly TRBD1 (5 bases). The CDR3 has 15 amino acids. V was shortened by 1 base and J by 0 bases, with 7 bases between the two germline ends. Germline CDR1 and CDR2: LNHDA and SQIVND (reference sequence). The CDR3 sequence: CASSIGGPSGNTIYF. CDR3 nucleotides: TGTGCCAGTAGTATAGGGGGCCCCTCTGGAAACACCATATATTTT.